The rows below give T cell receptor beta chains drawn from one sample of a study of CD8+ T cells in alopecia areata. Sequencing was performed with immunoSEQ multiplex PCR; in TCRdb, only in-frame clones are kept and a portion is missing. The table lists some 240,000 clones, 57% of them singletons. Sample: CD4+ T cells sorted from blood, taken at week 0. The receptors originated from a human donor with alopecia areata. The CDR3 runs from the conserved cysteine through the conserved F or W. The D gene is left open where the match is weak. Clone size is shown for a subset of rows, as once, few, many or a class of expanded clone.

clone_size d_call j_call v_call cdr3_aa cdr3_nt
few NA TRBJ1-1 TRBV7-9 CASSSLMNTEAFF TGTGCCAGCAGCTCACTAATGAACACTGAAGCTTTCTTT
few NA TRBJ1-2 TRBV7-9 CASRQGLEGYTF TGTGCCAGCAGGCAGGGCCTTGAGGGCTACACCTTC
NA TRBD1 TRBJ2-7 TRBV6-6 CASSYRDSSYEQYF TGTGCCAGCAGTTACAGGGACAGCTCCTACGAGCAGTACTTC
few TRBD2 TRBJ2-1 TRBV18 CASSRRAGGPNEQFF TGTGCCAGCTCACGAAGAGCGGGAGGGCCGAATGAGCAGTTCTTC
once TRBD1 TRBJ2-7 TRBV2 CASSWDRDEQYF TGTGCCAGCAGTTGGGACAGGGACGAGCAGTACTTC
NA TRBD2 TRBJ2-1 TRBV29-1 CSVGAGPFIDEQFF TGCAGCGTTGGAGCGGGACCTTTTATCGATGAGCAGTTCTTC
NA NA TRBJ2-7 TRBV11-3 CASSLGAEYEQYF TGTGCCAGCAGCTTAGGAGCGGAATACGAGCAGTACTTC
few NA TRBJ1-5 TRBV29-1 CSVASDPDQPQHF TGCAGCGTTGCATCTGACCCGGATCAGCCCCAGCATTTT
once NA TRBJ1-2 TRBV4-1 CASSHPTRTGPGYGYTF TGCGCCAGCAGCCACCCTACGCGTACAGGGCCAGGCTATGGCTACACCTTC
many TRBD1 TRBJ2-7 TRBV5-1 CASSSDRDEQYF TGCGCCAGCAGCTCGGACAGGGACGAGCAGTACTTC
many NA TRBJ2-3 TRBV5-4 CASSPQGTDTQYF TGTGCCAGCAGTCCGCAGGGGACAGATACGCAGTATTTT
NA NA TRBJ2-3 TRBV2 CASSFGRTVRTDTQYF TGTGCCAGCAGTTTCGGACGGACAGTGCGCACAGATACGCAGTATTTT
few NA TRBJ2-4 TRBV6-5 CASSQGDGFNIQYF TGTGCCAGCAGCCAAGGTGACGGGTTCAACATTCAGTACTTC
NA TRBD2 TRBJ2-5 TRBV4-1 CASSQREDQETQYF TGCGCCAGCAGCCAGCGGGAGGATCAAGAGACCCAGTACTTC
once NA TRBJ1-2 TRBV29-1 CSGAERGGYTF TGCAGCGGAGCGGAGCGGGGTGGCTACACCTTC
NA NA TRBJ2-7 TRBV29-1 CSVRGDLTYEQYF TGCAGCGTCAGGGGAGATCTGACGTACGAGCAGTACTTC
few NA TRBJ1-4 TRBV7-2 CASSLRGGGGEKLFF TGTGCCAGCAGCTTACGGGGCGGCGGAGGAGAAAAACTGTTTTTT
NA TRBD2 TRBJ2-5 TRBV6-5 CASSYVSGGATETQYF TGTGCCAGCAGTTACGTTAGCGGGGGGGCCACGGAGACCCAGTACTTC
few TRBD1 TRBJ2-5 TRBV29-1 CSATQGTGETQYF TGCAGCGCCACACAGGGGACCGGAGAGACCCAGTACTTC
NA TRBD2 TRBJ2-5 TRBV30 CAWSAASGQETQYF TGTGCCTGGAGTGCCGCTAGCGGTCAAGAGACCCAGTACTTC
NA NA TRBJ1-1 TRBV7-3 CASSFQGGTEAFF TGTGCCAGCAGCTTCCAGGGAGGCACTGAAGCTTTCTTT
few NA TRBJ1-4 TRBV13 CASSSAPRKLFF TGTGCCAGCAGCTCCGCCCCGAGGAAACTGTTTTTT
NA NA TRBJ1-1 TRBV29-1 CSVKDSMNTEAFF TGCAGCGTAAAGGACAGTATGAACACTGAAGCTTTCTTT
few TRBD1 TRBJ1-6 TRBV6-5 CASRDRGRSPLHF TGTGCCAGCAGAGACAGGGGTCGTTCACCCCTCCACTTT
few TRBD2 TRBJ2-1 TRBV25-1 CASSASGVAGSYNEQFF TGTGCCAGCAGCGCTAGCGGGGTTGCGGGCTCCTACAATGAGCAGTTCTTC
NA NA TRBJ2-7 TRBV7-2 CASSLAGSHEQYF TGTGCCAGCAGCCTTGCGGGGTCCCACGAGCAGTACTTC
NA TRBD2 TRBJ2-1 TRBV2 CASGLGLAGISEQFF TGTGCCAGCGGTTTAGGACTAGCGGGAATCAGTGAGCAGTTCTTC
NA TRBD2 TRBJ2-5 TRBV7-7 CASTNLAAYQETQYF TGTGCTAGCACCAACCTAGCGGCGTACCAAGAGACCCAGTACTTC
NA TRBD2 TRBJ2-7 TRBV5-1 CASSLGTSGYEQYF TGCGCCAGCAGCTTGGGGACTAGCGGCTACGAGCAGTACTTC
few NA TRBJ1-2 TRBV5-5 CASSLGVGYTF TGTGCCAGCAGCTTAGGGGTCGGCTACACCTTC
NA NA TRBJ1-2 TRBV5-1 CASSSAGDPYGYTF TGCGCCAGCAGCTCGGCAGGGGATCCTTATGGCTACACCTTC
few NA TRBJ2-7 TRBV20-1 CSAPDSYEQYF TGCAGTGCCCCGGACAGCTACGAGCAGTACTTC
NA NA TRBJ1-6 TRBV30 CAWSVDPSSYNSPLHF TGTGCCTGGAGTGTGGACCCGAGCTCCTATAATTCACCCCTCCACTTT
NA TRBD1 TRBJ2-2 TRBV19 CATSDRGTGELFF TGTGCCACCTCCGACAGGGGGACCGGGGAGCTGTTTTTT
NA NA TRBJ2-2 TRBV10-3 CAISESKGPSTGELFF TGTGCCATCAGTGAGAGTAAGGGGCCGAGCACCGGGGAGCTGTTTTTT
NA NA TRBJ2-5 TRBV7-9 CASSLDRAPGETQYF TGTGCCAGCAGCTTGGACCGGGCCCCGGGAGAGACCCAGTACTTC
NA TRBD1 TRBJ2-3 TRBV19 CASTGTGLVDTQYF TGTGCCAGTACCGGGACAGGGCTAGTGGATACGCAGTATTTT
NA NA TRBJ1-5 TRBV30 CAWSAGADQPQHF TGTGCCTGGAGTGCTGGGGCAGATCAGCCCCAGCATTTT
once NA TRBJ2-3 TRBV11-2 CASSYTGLRTDTQYF TGTGCCAGCAGCTACACGGGACTTCGCACAGATACGCAGTATTTT
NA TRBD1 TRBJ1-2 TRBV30 CACPRQGYGQGYTF TGTGCCTGCCCCCGACAGGGCTATGGTCAGGGCTACACCTTC
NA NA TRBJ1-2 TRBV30 CAWSVGQSRPHTF TGTGCCTGGAGTGTAGGTCAAAGTAGGCCCCACACCTTC
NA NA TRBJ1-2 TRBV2 CASSYADRAGYTF TGTGCCAGCAGTTACGCGGATCGTGCGGGCTACACCTTC
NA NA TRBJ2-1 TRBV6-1 CASSVTGSSYNEQFF TGTGCCAGCAGCGTCACAGGGAGCTCCTACAATGAGCAGTTCTTC
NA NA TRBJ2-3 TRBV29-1 CSVPLTDTQYF TGCAGCGTCCCCCTCACAGATACGCAGTATTTT
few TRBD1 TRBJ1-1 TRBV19 CASDPTRDRGLGTEAFF TGTGCCAGTGACCCCACCCGGGACAGGGGGCTTGGCACTGAAGCTTTCTTT
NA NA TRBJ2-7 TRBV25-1 CASSESALASYEQYF TGTGCCAGCAGTGAATCGGCCCTAGCATCCTACGAGCAGTACTTC
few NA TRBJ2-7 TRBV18 CASSPSVPYEQYF TGTGCCAGCTCACCTTCGGTGCCCTACGAGCAGTACTTC
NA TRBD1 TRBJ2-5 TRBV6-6 CASRQGEVLETQYF TGTGCCAGCAGGCAGGGGGAAGTCTTAGAGACCCAGTACTTC